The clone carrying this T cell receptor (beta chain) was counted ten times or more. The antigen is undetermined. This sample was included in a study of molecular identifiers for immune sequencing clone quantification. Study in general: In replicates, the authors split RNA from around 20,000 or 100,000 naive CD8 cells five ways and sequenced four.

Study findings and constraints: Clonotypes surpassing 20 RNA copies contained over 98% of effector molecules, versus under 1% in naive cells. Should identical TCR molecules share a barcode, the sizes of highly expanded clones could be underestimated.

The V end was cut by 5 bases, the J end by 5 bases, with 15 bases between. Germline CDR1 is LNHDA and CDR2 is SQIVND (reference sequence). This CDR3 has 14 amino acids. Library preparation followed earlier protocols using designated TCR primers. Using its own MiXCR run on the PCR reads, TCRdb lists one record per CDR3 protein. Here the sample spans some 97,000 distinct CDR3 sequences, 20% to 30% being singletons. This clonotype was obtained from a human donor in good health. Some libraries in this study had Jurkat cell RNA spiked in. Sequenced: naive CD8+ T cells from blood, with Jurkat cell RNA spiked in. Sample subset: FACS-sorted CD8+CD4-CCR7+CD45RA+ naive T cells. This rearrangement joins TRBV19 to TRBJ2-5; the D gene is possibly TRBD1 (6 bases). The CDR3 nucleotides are TGTGCCAGTAGTCCCCGGACAGTTCACGAGACCCAGTACTTC. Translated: CASSPRTVHETQYF.